These 23 T cell receptor beta chains were all obtained from the same sample, sequenced in a study of cytomegalovirus exposure and HLA in healthy donors. Produced via immunoSEQ multiplex PCR; TCRdb's table is partial and in-frame only. This sample has some 200,000 clones, with 65% to 85% found just once. Sequences were obtained from PBMCs. Receptors were obtained from a woman in her late teens or twenties in good health and CMV-seropositive.

The V call is TRBV5-1, the J call TRBJ2-7; D possibly corresponds to TRBD2 (5 bases). This CDR3 has 14 amino acids. Trimming took 4 bases from V and 7 from J, leaving 18 bases between them. CDR1 SGHRS and CDR2 YFSETQ come from the germline V gene. As DNA, the CDR3 is TGCGCCAGCAGCCCACCCCGGGCTTCGGGGGAGCAGTACTTC. Translation gives CASSPPRASGEQYF.

This clone has just a few counts. V is TRBV5-4 and J is TRBJ1-1, with D perhaps TRBD1 (5 bases). Germline V lookup: CDR1 SGHNT, CDR2 YYREEE (reference sequence). The CDR3 is 16 residues long. Deletions cut 4 bases from V and 0 bases from J, with 16 bases between. The CDR3 region is CASSVGGGQMNTEAFF. The CDR3 DNA reads TGTGCCAGCAGCGTCGGGGGAGGTCAAATGAACACTGAAGCTTTCTTT.

The gene calls are TRBV18 and TRBJ2-3; D is uncertain. In germline, CDR1 is KGHSH, CDR2 LQKENI. The CDR3 loop spans 14 amino acids. V was shortened by 1 base and J by 1 base, with 6 bases between the two germline ends. The CDR3 here is CASSPQLGTDTQYF. Here the CDR3 DNA reads TGTGCCAGCTCACCACAGCTCGGCACAGATACGCAGTATTTT.

V gene TRBV7-8 combines with J gene TRBJ2-3; 7 nucleotides align to TRBD1. The germline CDR1 and CDR2 sequences are SGHVS and FQNEAQ. This CDR3 comprises 13 residues. Trimming removed 6 bases from V and 8 bases from J; junction bases left unmatched: 8. The CDR3 spells CASRWTGHPTQYF. The CDR3 coding sequence is TGTGCCAGCAGGTGGACAGGCCACCCTACGCAGTATTTT.

This clone was picked up a small number of times. This chain joins TRBV19 and TRBJ1-3; no firm D call. Germline-derived CDR1 and CDR2 are LNHDA and SQIVND (reference sequence). The CDR3 runs to 14 residues. V lost 6 bases and J lost 0, with 9 bases in between. CDR3: CASRTDYSGNTIYF. CDR3 DNA: TGTGCCAGTAGGACCGACTACTCTGGAAACACCATATATTTT.

This clone was detected only once. The CDR3 spells CASSVEGGYRVSPLHF. The CDR3 DNA is TGTGCCAGCAGCGTAGAGGGAGGGTATAGAGTTTCACCCCTCCACTTT. The V call is TRBV9, the J call TRBJ1-6; no firm D call. The V gene lost 0 bases and the J gene lost 9 bases, with 16 bases spanning the gap. CDR1 is SGDLS, CDR2 YYNGEE, per germline. The CDR3 consists of 16 residues.

This rearrangement joins TRBV6-5 to TRBJ2-7; 9 bases are a match to TRBD1. Germline CDR1 MNHEY, CDR2 SVGAGI. The CDR3 is made up of 16 amino acids. The V and J ends lost 3 bases and 2 bases, in that order; junction bases with no gene match: 8. The CDR3 reads CASSYWKGQGAYEQYF. In DNA form, the CDR3 reads TGTGCCAGCAGTTATTGGAAGGGACAGGGTGCCTACGAGCAGTACTTC.

The rearrangement uses TRBV5-1 and TRBJ1-1; 7 bases agree with TRBD1. The CDR3 sequence is 14 residues long. V lost 1 base and J lost 7; bases outside the gene matches: 7. CDR1 SGHRS and CDR2 YFSETQ come from the germline V gene. CDR3: CASSLQGGPDEAFF. The CDR3 region has the DNA TGCGCCAGCAGCTTGCAGGGGGGCCCGGATGAAGCTTTCTTT.

The chain carries TRBV6-6 and TRBJ1-1; no clear D gene. The CDR3 spans 15 residues. Trimming stripped 2 bases from V and 7 bases from J, with 17 bases between. Germline values: CDR1 MNHNY, CDR2 SVGAGI (reference sequence). The CDR3 coding sequence is TGTGCCAGCAGTTACCCGACGGCCGGTGGAGATGAAGCTTTCTTT. Translated, it gives CASSYPTAGGDEAFF.

This chain uses TRBV2 with TRBJ2-1; no firm D call. Germline assignment: CDR1 SNHLY and CDR2 FYNNEI. The CDR3 has 13 amino acids. V shed 0 bases and J shed 5 bases, with 5 bases lying between them. The CDR3 is CASSEARDNEQFF. In DNA form, the CDR3 reads TGTGCCAGCAGTGAAGCACGGGACAATGAGCAGTTCTTC.

The chain recombines TRBV5-1 with TRBJ2-3; TRBD2 matches 12 bases. The CDR3 has 18 residues. V gave up 0 bases and J gave up 2 bases; unmatched junction bases: 7. Germline CDR1 and CDR2: SGHRS and YFSETQ. DNA of the CDR3: TGCGCCAGCAGCTTGGACCCTAGCGGGGGGGCCTCCACAGATACGCAGTATTTT. This encodes CASSLDPSGGASTDTQYF. Together with reference TRBV5-1 and TRBJ2-3, the CDR3 gives the full variable domain: KAGVTQTPRYLIKTRGQQVTLSCSPISGHRSVSWYQQTPGQGLQFLFEYFSETQRNKGNFPGRFSGRQFSNSRSEMNVSTLELGDSALYLCASSLDPSGGASTDTQYFGPGTRLTVL.

The V and J genes are TRBV7-9 and TRBJ2-3; maybe TRBD2 (5 bases). Germline CDR1 SEHNR, CDR2 FQNEAQ (reference sequence). Between the trimmed V and J ends, which lost 7 bases and 8 bases, there was a span of 13 bases. CDR3 length equals 12 residues. The CDR3 bases are TGTGCCAGCAAGGGAAGCGGAGGTACGCAGTATTTT. Encoded protein: CASKGSGGTQYF. Full variable domain (remainder filled in from reference TRBV7-9 and TRBJ2-3): DTGVSQNPRHKITKRGQNVTFRCDPISEHNRLYWYRQTLGQGPEFLTYFQNEAQLEKSRLLSDRFSAERPKGSFSTLEIQRTEQGDSAMYLCASKGSGGTQYFGPGTRLTVL.

V is TRBV7-2 and J is TRBJ2-7, with TRBD2 as a possible D gene (5 bases). This CDR3 spans 15 amino acids. In germline, CDR1 is SGHTA, CDR2 FQGNSA. Trimming took off 6 bases at V and 6 bases at J, with 21 bases between the two ends. The CDR3 sequence: CASSPGWLREGEQYF. The CDR3 DNA sequence: TGTGCCAGCAGTCCAGGTTGGTTGAGGGAAGGCGAGCAGTACTTC. Together with reference TRBV7-2 and TRBJ2-7, the CDR3 gives the full variable domain: GAGVSQSPSNKVTEKGKDVELRCDPISGHTALYWYRQSLGQGLEFLIYFQGNSAPDKSGLPSDRFSAERTGGSVSTLTIQRTQQEDSAVYLCASSPGWLREGEQYFGPGTRLTVT.

The chain couples TRBV6-6 to TRBJ2-7; D gene uncertain. The CDR3 runs to 11 residues. Germline-derived CDR1 and CDR2 are MNHNY and SVGAGI (reference sequence). The ends were cut back, 0 bases at V and 10 bases at J, with 7 bases in the middle. The CDR3 DNA follows: TGTGCCAGCAGTTACTCGAGAGAACAGTACTTC. This codes for CASSYSREQYF.

This chain uses TRBV27 with TRBJ2-1; perhaps TRBD1 as D (6 bases). V was pared by 3 bases and J by 6 bases, with 12 bases between. The CDR3 runs 14 residues. Germline V CDR1 and CDR2: MNHEY, SMNVEV (reference sequence). The CDR3 protein is CASSLLDRLNEQFF. The CDR3 nucleotides read TGTGCCAGCAGTTTGTTAGACAGGCTCAATGAGCAGTTCTTC.

This clone was picked up one time. This rearrangement joins TRBV2 to TRBJ2-2; TRBD2 matches 8 bases. V trimming: 8 bases; J trimming: 6 bases; junction bases outside the gene matches: 8. CDR3 length: 14 amino acids. CDR1 is SNHLY and CDR2 is FYNNEI in the germline V gene. CDR3: CASRLARVAGELFF. CDR3 in DNA: TGTGCCAGCCGACTAGCGCGAGTGGCCGGGGAGCTGTTTTTT.

The CDR3 here is CASSQEMWSSGNTIYF. CDR3 DNA: TGCGCCAGCAGCCAAGAAATGTGGAGCTCTGGAAACACCATATATTTT. The chain uses TRBV4-3 and TRBJ1-3; no clear D. V shed 0 bases and J shed 0 bases, with 9 bases lying between them. The V gene's germline CDR1 is LGHNA and CDR2 YSLEER. This CDR3 spans 16 amino acids.

This clone was observed a few times. CDR3 in amino acids: CASSERTSYGYTF. CDR3 nucleotide sequence: TGTGCCAGCAGCGAGAGGACATCTTATGGCTACACCTTC. The chain combines TRBV11-2 with TRBJ1-2; weak D call: TRBD1 (5 bases). Trimming removed 5 bases at V and 5 bases at J, with 12 bases between. The CDR3 is 13 amino acids. Germline V gene sequence: CDR1 SGHAT, CDR2 FQNNGV.

V and J are TRBV9 and TRBJ2-5; D unresolved. Trimming took 0 bases from V and 3 from J, leaving 6 bases between them. CDR3 length: 13 residues. The V gene's germline CDR1 is SGDLS and CDR2 YYNGEE. This CDR3 reads CASSVALEETQYF. For the CDR3, the DNA is TGTGCCAGCAGCGTAGCTCTAGAAGAGACCCAGTACTTC.

The CDR3 sequence is CASSLRGAYGYTF. The CDR3 coding sequence is TGTGCCAGCAGCCTCAGGGGGGCCTATGGCTACACCTTC. The rearrangement links TRBV14 to TRBJ1-2; 7 positions match TRBD1. The V gene's germline CDR1 is SGHDN and CDR2 FVKESK. V was pared by 4 bases and J by 4 bases, with 3 bases of the junction left unmatched. The CDR3 has 13 amino acids.

Concerning this clone itself: A junction boundary mismatches the germline segment, possibly from a read error. The V gene is TRBV11-1, the J gene TRBJ2-3; 7 bases map to TRBD1. The CDR3 sequence is 14 residues long. From germline, CDR1 is SGHAT and CDR2 FQDESV (reference sequence). The CDR3 sequence: CASSFGDSKDTQYF. The CDR3 bases are TGTGCCAGCAGCTTCGGGGACAGCAAAGATACGCAGTATTTT.

This chain uses TRBV5-5 with TRBJ2-7; perhaps TRBD2 as D (6 bases). The CDR3 contains 12 residues. V gave up 5 bases and J gave up 6 bases, with 12 bases separating them. The germline V gene has CDR1 SGHKS and CDR2 YYEKEE (reference sequence). CDR3 DNA sequence: TGTGCCAGCAGTAAATCGGAGGGCGAGCAGTACTTC. Its translation: CASSKSEGEQYF.

CDR3 sequence reads: CASSSTGWGSEKLFF. CDR3 DNA: TGCGCCAGCAGTTCGACAGGGTGGGGAAGTGAAAAACTGTTTTTT. The rearrangement links TRBV5-1 to TRBJ1-4; 7 bases are a match to TRBD1. The CDR3 length is 15 residues. V trimming: 5 bases; J trimming: 7 bases; junction bases outside the gene matches: 11. Per germline, CDR1 SGHRS and CDR2 YFSETQ.